Listed here are 28 T cell receptor beta chains from one sample, sequenced in a study of beta chain features in type 1 diabetes. These receptors have no identified antigens. What was sequenced were expressed TCRB transcripts, since all of the isolated RNA had been reverse transcribed. TCRdb's table, derived via immunoSEQ multiplex PCR, lists solely in-frame clones and lacks some. The table lists about 740,000 clones, about an eighth of them singletons, with approximately 0.021% in the top ten. Study observations and caveats: Among patients with Type 1 diabetes, TCRB CDR3s were moderately but significantly shorter in every one of the four CD4+ subsets.

Sequenced: naive CD4+ T cells from blood. The receptors here all came from a man between 18 and 29 years old with type 1 diabetes.

This clone was seen a handful of times. This chain uses TRBV19 with TRBJ2-2, with D unclear. Trimming removed 5 bases at V and 2 bases at J, with 9 bases between. The germline V gene has CDR1 LNHDA and CDR2 SQIVND (reference sequence). The CDR3 has 14 amino acids. The CDR3 DNA reads TGTGCCAGTAGTGCAGGCACTAACACCGGGGAGCTGTTTTTT. It specifies CASSAGTNTGELFF.

CDR3 sequence: CASSLGSGESYGYTF. The DNA for the CDR3 is TGTGCCAGCAGCTTAGGCTCAGGGGAGAGCTATGGCTACACCTTC. The chain carries TRBV7-9 and TRBJ1-2, with D possibly TRBD1 on 6 matching bases. CDR1 is SEHNR, CDR2 FQNEAQ, per germline (reference sequence). V was shortened by 1 base and J by 4 bases, with 13 bases between the two germline ends. CDR3 length equals 15 residues.

This sequence joins TRBV25-1 and TRBJ2-7; D gene uncertain. The CDR3 loop spans 15 amino acids. V was trimmed by 3 bases and J by 1 base, leaving 13 bases between them. Per the germline V gene, CDR1 is MGHDK and CDR2 is SYGVNS. CDR3 loop: CASSERTTGSYEQYF. The CDR3 region has the DNA TGTGCCAGCAGTGAGCGGACCACTGGGTCCTACGAGCAGTACTTC.

V and J are TRBV25-1 and TRBJ1-1; a weak D match, TRBD1 (6 bases). V was clipped by 4 bases and J by 0 bases, with 12 bases between them. This CDR3 comprises 15 residues. Germline V gene sequence: CDR1 MGHDK, CDR2 SYGVNS. DNA for the CDR3: TGTGCCAGCAGTGCCCTAGAGGGGGTGAACACTGAAGCTTTCTTT. It translates to CASSALEGVNTEAFF.

A remark on this clone: Other DNA variants within this sample encode the same CDR3. CDR3 coding DNA: TGTGCCAGCAGCTTAGTTAGGGGGAACACTGAAGCTTTCTTT. Translated, it gives CASSLVRGNTEAFF. The chain carries TRBV7-9 and TRBJ1-1; D is perhaps TRBD1 (5 bases). The V and J ends lost 1 base and 1 base respectively, with 7 bases between them. Germline values: CDR1 SEHNR, CDR2 FQNEAQ (reference sequence). This CDR3 has 14 residues.

This clone has only a few counts. The chain is built from TRBV6-1 and TRBJ1-5; 8 bases line up with TRBD1. The CDR3 spans 15 residues. After removal of 5 bases from V and 4 bases from J, the junction contained 7 bases not matched to a gene. Germline-derived CDR1 and CDR2 are MNHNS and SASEGT. CDR3 in DNA: TGTGCCAGCAGTTTCGACAGGGGAGTGAATCAGCCCCAGCATTTT. It encodes CASSFDRGVNQPQHF.

The V and J genes are TRBV7-2 and TRBJ2-1; 11 bases line up with TRBD2. Trimming cost V 1 base and J 6 bases; bases outside gene matches: 5. Looked up from germline, CDR1 is SGHTA and CDR2 is FQGNSA. The CDR3 is 16 amino acids. DNA for the CDR3: TGTGCCAGCAGCTTAGTCGGTAGCGGGGGGGCCAATGAGCAGTTCTTC. This gives the protein CASSLVGSGGANEQFF.

The chain couples TRBV27 to TRBJ1-5, with 10 nucleotides matching TRBD1. V gave up 5 bases and J gave up 4 bases; unmatched junction bases: 2. Per the germline V gene, CDR1 is MNHEY and CDR2 is SMNVEV (reference sequence). The CDR3 runs 14 residues. The chain's CDR3 is CASSRQGANQPQHF. The CDR3 region has the DNA TGTGCCAGCAGTCGACAGGGGGCGAATCAGCCCCAGCATTTT.

This rearrangement joins TRBV2 to TRBJ2-7, with 9 bases fitting TRBD1. Trimming cost V 4 bases and J 3 bases; bases outside gene matches: 7. The germline V gene encodes CDR1 SNHLY and CDR2 FYNNEI. The CDR3 runs to 15 residues. The CDR3 here is CASSGGTGSNYEQYF. The CDR3 DNA reads TGTGCCAGCAGTGGAGGGACAGGGTCTAACTACGAGCAGTACTTC.

This sequence joins TRBV29-1 and TRBJ2-1; D ambiguous. From germline, CDR1 is SQVTM and CDR2 ANQGSEA. Trimming removed 5 bases at V and 0 bases at J, with 11 bases between. CDR3 length: 14 amino acids. The CDR3 here is CSVPLGSSYNEQFF. CDR3 DNA: TGCAGCGTTCCCCTGGGTAGCTCCTACAATGAGCAGTTCTTC.

This chain uses TRBV2 with TRBJ1-5; TRBD1 is a possible D gene (6 bases). CDR1 SNHLY and CDR2 FYNNEI come from the germline V gene. Trimming removed 2 bases at V and 3 bases at J, with 11 bases between. There are 15 residues in the CDR3. CDR3 sequence reads: CASSERGADNQPQHF. For the CDR3, the DNA is TGTGCCAGCAGTGAAAGGGGGGCTGACAATCAGCCCCAGCATTTT.

A few counts support this clone. The chain is built from TRBV15 and TRBJ2-5; TRBD1 matches at 11 bases. The CDR3 length is 16 residues. From germline, CDR1 is LNHNV and CDR2 YYDKDF (reference sequence). The J segment lost 6 bases and the V segment lost 3 bases, leaving 9 bases of the junction unmatched. This CDR3 reads CATSRTGTGGVKTQYF. CDR3 sequence (DNA): TGTGCCACCAGCAGGACCGGGACAGGGGGTGTTAAGACCCAGTACTTC.

The chain carries TRBV9 and TRBJ1-1, with D uncertain. The germline V gene encodes CDR1 SGDLS and CDR2 YYNGEE. The CDR3 extends over 13 amino acids. The V gene lost 3 bases and the J gene lost 3 bases, with 9 bases spanning the gap. This chain's CDR3 is CASSAYQHTEAFF. The CDR3 region has the DNA TGTGCCAGCAGCGCCTACCAGCACACTGAAGCTTTCTTT.

The chain has TRBV4-1 and TRBJ2-3; D remains ambiguous. The CDR3 length is 15 residues. Germline lookup yields CDR1 MGHRA and CDR2 YSYEKL. Trimming cost V 0 bases and J 4 bases, with 11 bases left between them. CDR3 DNA: TGCGCCAGCAGCCAAGATCCAGGTCTGCCAGATACGCAGTATTTT. Protein product: CASSQDPGLPDTQYF.

This clone has a handful of counts. The chain is built from TRBV18 and TRBJ2-4; D gene ambiguous. Germline CDR1 and CDR2: KGHSH and LQKENI. The CDR3 has 14 amino acids. V dropped 4 bases and J dropped 0 bases, with 7 bases sitting between them. The CDR3 DNA follows: TGTGCCAGCTCACGTGAGCTAGCCAAAAACATTCAGTACTTC. Protein: CASSRELAKNIQYF.

This chain links TRBV7-9 with TRBJ1-1; D not certain. CDR3 length: 16 residues. CDR1 SEHNR and CDR2 FQNEAQ come from the germline V gene (reference sequence). Trimming took 6 bases from V and 1 from J, leaving 18 bases between them. CDR3 in amino acids: CASRTNRPGGNTEAFF. The CDR3 DNA reads as TGTGCCAGCAGAACTAACCGGCCGGGCGGGAACACTGAAGCTTTCTTT.

This clone was observed a handful of times. The chain recombines TRBV6-5 with TRBJ2-4; TRBD2 might be the D (5 bases). Germline V gene data show CDR1 as MNHEY and CDR2 as SVGAGI. Trimming left V 7 bases short and J 13 bases short, with 17 bases between. The CDR3 loop spans 12 amino acids. DNA for the CDR3: TGTGCCAGCAACCTTCCGGGGTTCAGGCAGTACTTC. Amino acids: CASNLPGFRQYF.

The rearrangement joins TRBV5-1 to TRBJ2-1, with TRBD2 matching over 11 bases. After removal of 3 bases from V and 10 bases from J, the junction contained 15 bases not matched to a gene. This CDR3 spans 17 amino acids. Germline V gene data show CDR1 as SGHRS and CDR2 as YFSETQ. The CDR3: CASSWITSGRTGREQFF. Here the CDR3 DNA reads TGCGCCAGCAGCTGGATCACTAGCGGGAGAACGGGGAGGGAGCAGTTCTTC.

The sample holds a few counts of this clone. The chain links TRBV30 to TRBJ1-1; D gene uncertain. V was cut by 2 bases and J by 0 bases, with 7 bases left in between. Germline lookup yields CDR1 GTSNPN and CDR2 SVGIG (reference sequence). The CDR3 covers 13 residues. For the CDR3, the DNA is TGTGCCTGGAGTAAACTGGTGAACACTGAAGCTTTCTTT. Amino acids: CAWSKLVNTEAFF.

This clone was counted between two and nine times. The chain uses TRBV30 and TRBJ2-3; 7 positions match TRBD1. This CDR3 is built from 15 residues. CDR1 and CDR2 from the germline V gene are GTSNPN and SVGIG (reference sequence). The trim removed 1 base at V and 3 bases at J, leaving 7 bases unmatched. In DNA, the CDR3 is TGTGCCTGGAGTGGAAGGGGCAGGGGGACAGATACGCAGTATTTT. Protein: CAWSGRGRGTDTQYF.

This sequence joins TRBV18 and TRBJ1-1; 12 nucleotides align to TRBD1. Losses at the gene ends were 4 bases for V and 1 base for J; bases not matched to a gene: 1. Germline values: CDR1 KGHSH, CDR2 LQKENI. The CDR3 length is 15 residues. This CDR3 reads CASSLGQGANTEAFF. Here the CDR3 DNA reads TGTGCCAGCTCACTGGGACAGGGGGCGAACACTGAAGCTTTCTTT.

This clone showed up just a few times. This chain uses TRBV29-1 with TRBJ2-1; D call uncertain. Germline values: CDR1 SQVTM, CDR2 ANQGSEA. The CDR3 loop spans 10 amino acids. The germline V and J ends were trimmed by 5 bases and 8 bases, with 7 bases remaining between them. In nucleotides, the CDR3 is TGCAGCGTTTTCCTCGATGAGCAGTTCTTC. Translation gives CSVFLDEQFF.

With respect to this clone: A junction end diverges from the germline sequence, so it may reflect a read error. The chain links TRBV7-7 to TRBJ2-5, with 13 nucleotides matching TRBD2. Germline CDR1 SSHAT, CDR2 FNYEAQ (reference sequence). CDR3 length equals 16 residues. The CDR3 DNA follows: TGTGCTAGCAGCCCGGGACTAGCGGGGCCTCAAGAGACCCAGTACTTC. Residues: CASSPGLAGPQETQYF.

The genes are TRBV27 and TRBJ2-1; 12 bases are shared with TRBD2. The J segment lost 9 bases and the V segment lost 4 bases, leaving 7 bases of the junction unmatched. CDR1 is MNHEY and CDR2 is SMNVEV in the germline V gene (reference sequence). The CDR3 is 15 residues long. The CDR3 DNA reads TGTGCCAGCAGTTGGCTAGCGGGGGGGGAGAGTGAGCAGTTCTTC. Translating gives CASSWLAGGESEQFF.

In its sample, this clone was seen a few times. The chain has TRBV6-5 and TRBJ2-7; no firm D call. This CDR3 is built from 15 residues. Germline assignment: CDR1 MNHEY and CDR2 SVGAGI. Deletions cut 6 bases from V and 2 bases from J, with 17 bases between. Here the CDR3 reads CASSLNSLLPYEQYF. CDR3 DNA: TGTGCCAGCAGCCTAAACAGTCTCCTACCCTACGAGCAGTACTTC.

This clone was recorded a few times. The chain joins TRBV19 to TRBJ2-7; D ambiguous. Germline CDR1 and CDR2: LNHDA and SQIVND (reference sequence). CDR3 length: 11 amino acids. The V end was cut by 8 bases, the J end by 3 bases, with 8 bases between. CDR3 protein: CASGDFYEQYF. The CDR3 DNA sequence: TGTGCCAGTGGTGACTTCTACGAGCAGTACTTC.

The sample holds a few counts of this clone. The same CDR3 arises from other DNA sequences in this sample as well. This sequence joins TRBV4-1 and TRBJ2-3; D remains unclear. V was shortened by 0 bases and J by 1 base, with 2 bases between the two germline ends. From germline, CDR1 is MGHRA and CDR2 YSYEKL. CDR3 length: 13 amino acids. The CDR3: CASSQEGTDTQYF. For the CDR3, the DNA is TGCGCCAGCAGCCAAGAAGGCACAGATACGCAGTATTTT.

The rearrangement uses TRBV5-1 and TRBJ2-7; tentatively, D is TRBD1 (5 bases). Per the germline V gene, CDR1 is SGHRS and CDR2 is YFSETQ. The CDR3 has 12 amino acids. Trimming took off 6 bases at V and 2 bases at J, with 9 bases between the two ends. The CDR3 DNA reads as TGCGCCAGCACCGACAGTCCCTACGAGCAGTACTTC. Translating gives CASTDSPYEQYF.